This T cell receptor beta chain was sequenced in a study of shared T cell receptors in the human thymus. The assay was immunoSEQ multiplex PCR, and TCRdb's table has in-frame clones only and misses some. The sample contains hundreds of thousands of clones, about 90% of which appear only once. The CDR3 extends over 12 amino acids. The V end lost 9 bases, the J end lost 12 bases, and 17 bases lay between the germline ends. Germline V gene data show CDR1 as MNHEY and CDR2 as SVGAGI. This same sample was also part of a study on human thymus T cells. That source reports: Healthy Finnish infants undergoing corrective surgery for congenital heart defects were the donors. Resections obtained during corrective heart surgery supplied the thymus tissue. Seemingly biased V and J gene usage marked thymic and blood repertoires.

The chain joins TRBV6-5 to TRBJ1-4, with TRBD1 as a possible D gene (6 bases). This clonotype originated in a boy less than two years old with a congenital heart defect. Specimen: thymocytes. The CDR3 loop reads CARGTTADQLFF. CDR3 DNA: TGTGCCAGGGGGACAACCGCGGACCAACTGTTTTTT.